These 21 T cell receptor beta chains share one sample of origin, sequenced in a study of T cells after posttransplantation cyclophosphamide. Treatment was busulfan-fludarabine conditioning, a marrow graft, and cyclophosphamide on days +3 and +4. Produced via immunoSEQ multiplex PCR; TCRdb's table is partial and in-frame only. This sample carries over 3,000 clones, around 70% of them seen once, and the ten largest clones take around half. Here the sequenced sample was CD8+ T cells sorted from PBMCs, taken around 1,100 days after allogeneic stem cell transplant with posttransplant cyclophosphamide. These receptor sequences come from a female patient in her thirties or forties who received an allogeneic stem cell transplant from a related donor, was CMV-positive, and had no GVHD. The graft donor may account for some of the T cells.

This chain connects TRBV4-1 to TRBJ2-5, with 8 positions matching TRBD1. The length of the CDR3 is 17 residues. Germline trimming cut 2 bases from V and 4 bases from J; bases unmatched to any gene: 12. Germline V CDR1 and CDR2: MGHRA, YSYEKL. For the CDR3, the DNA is TGCGCCAGCAGCCAAATCCAGGGGGCAAGTGAGGGAGAGACCCAGTACTTC. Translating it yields CASSQIQGASEGETQYF.

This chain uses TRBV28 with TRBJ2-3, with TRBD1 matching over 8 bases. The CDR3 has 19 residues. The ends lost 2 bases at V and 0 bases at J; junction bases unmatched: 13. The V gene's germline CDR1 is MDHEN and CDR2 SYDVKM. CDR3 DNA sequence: TGTGCCAGCAGTTTAGGCAGGGGGCGATCACTATCGAGCACAGATACGCAGTATTTT. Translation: CASSLGRGRSLSSTDTQYF. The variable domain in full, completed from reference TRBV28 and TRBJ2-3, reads DVKVTQSSRYLVKRTGEKVFLECVQDMDHENMFWYRQDPGLGLRLIYFSYDVKMKEKGDIPEGYSVSREKKERFSLILESASTNQTSMYLCASSLGRGRSLSSTDTQYFGPGTRLTVL.

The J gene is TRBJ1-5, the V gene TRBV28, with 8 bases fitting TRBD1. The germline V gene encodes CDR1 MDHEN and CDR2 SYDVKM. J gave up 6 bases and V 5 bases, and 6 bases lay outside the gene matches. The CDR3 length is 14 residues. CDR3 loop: CASSRGQGAQPQHF. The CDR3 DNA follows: TGTGCCAGCAGTAGAGGTCAGGGGGCTCAGCCCCAGCATTTT.

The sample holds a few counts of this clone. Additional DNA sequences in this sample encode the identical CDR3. CDR3 amino acids: CASSIKQGTAYEQYF. Written as DNA, the CDR3 is TGTGCCAGTAGCATCAAACAGGGGACGGCATACGAGCAGTACTTC. This chain links TRBV9 with TRBJ2-7; the match to TRBD1 covers 7 bases. V gave up 8 bases and J gave up 4 bases; unmatched junction bases: 15. In germline, CDR1 is SGDLS, CDR2 YYNGEE. This CDR3 has 15 residues. Drawing the rest from reference TRBV9 and TRBJ2-7, the complete variable domain is DSGVTQTPKHLITATGQRVTLRCSPRSGDLSVYWYQQSLDQGLQFLIQYYNGEERAKGNILERFSAQQFPDLHSELNLSSLELGDSALYFCASSIKQGTAYEQYFGPGTRLTVT.

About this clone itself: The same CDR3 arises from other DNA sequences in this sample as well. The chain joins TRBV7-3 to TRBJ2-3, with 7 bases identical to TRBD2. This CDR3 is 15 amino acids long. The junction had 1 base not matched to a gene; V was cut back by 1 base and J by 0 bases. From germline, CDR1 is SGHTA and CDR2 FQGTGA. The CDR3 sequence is CASSLSGGSTDTQYF. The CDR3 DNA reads TGTGCCAGCAGCTTAAGCGGGGGAAGCACAGATACGCAGTATTTT.

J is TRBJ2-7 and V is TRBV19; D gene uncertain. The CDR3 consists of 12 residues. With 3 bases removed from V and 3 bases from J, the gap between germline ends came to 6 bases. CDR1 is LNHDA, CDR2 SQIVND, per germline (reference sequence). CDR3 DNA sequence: TGTGCCAGTAGTATGTCAGACTACGAGCAGTACTTC. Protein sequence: CASSMSDYEQYF.

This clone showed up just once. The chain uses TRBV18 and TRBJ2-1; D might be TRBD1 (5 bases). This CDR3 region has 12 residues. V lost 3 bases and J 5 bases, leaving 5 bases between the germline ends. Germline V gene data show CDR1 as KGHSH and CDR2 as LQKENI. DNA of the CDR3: TGTGCCAGCTCACCCAGGGACAATGAGCAGTTCTTC. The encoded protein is CASSPRDNEQFF.

The CDR3 DNA sequence: TGTGCCAGTAGTATCCGGAGACACAGGGTTGGAGCTAATGAAAAACTGTTTTTT. Protein sequence: CASSIRRHRVGANEKLFF. The chain recombines TRBV19 with TRBJ1-4; possible D gene TRBD1, 6 bases. V was trimmed by 3 bases and J by 3 bases, leaving 20 bases between them. The CDR3 extends over 18 amino acids. CDR1 is LNHDA and CDR2 is SQIVND in the germline V gene (reference sequence).

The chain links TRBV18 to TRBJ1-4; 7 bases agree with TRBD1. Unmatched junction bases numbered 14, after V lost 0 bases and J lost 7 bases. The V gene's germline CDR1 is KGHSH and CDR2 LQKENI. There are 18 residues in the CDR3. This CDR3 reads CASSPPERGLDRAEKLFF. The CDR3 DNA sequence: TGTGCCAGCTCACCACCGGAGCGGGGGTTAGACAGGGCTGAAAAACTGTTTTTT. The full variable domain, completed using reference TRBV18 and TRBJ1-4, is NAGVMQNPRHLVRRRGQEARLRCSPMKGHSHVYWYRQLPEEGLKFMVYLQKENIIDESGMPKERFSAEFPKEGPSILRIQQVVRGDSAAYFCASSPPERGLDRAEKLFFGSGTQLSVL.

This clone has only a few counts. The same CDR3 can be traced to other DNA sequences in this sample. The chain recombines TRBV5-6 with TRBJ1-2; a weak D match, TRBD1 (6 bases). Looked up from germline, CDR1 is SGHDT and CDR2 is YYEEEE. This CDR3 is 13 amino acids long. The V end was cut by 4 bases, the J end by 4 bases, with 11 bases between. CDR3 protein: CASSRQEIYGYTF. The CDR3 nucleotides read TGTGCCAGCAGCCGACAGGAGATCTATGGCTACACCTTC.

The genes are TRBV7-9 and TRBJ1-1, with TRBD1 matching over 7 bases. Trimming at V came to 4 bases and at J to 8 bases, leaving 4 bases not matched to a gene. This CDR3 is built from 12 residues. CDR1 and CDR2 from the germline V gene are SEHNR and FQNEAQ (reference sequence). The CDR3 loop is CASSYDRAEAFF. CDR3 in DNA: TGTGCCAGCAGCTACGACAGGGCGGAAGCTTTCTTT.

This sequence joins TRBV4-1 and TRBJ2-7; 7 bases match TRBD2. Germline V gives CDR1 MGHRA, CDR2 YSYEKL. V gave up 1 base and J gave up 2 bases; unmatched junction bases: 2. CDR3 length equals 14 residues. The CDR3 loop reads CASSQVGLAYEQYF. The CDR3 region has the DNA TGCGCCAGCAGCCAAGTCGGACTAGCCTACGAGCAGTACTTC.

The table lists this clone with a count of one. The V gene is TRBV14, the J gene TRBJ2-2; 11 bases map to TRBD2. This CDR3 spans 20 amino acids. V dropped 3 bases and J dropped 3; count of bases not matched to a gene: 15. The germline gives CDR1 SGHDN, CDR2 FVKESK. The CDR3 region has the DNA TGTGCCAGCAGCCACAAGAAGGCCGGTGAACTAGCGGGGGACACCGGGGAGCTGTTTTTT. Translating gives CASSHKKAGELAGDTGELFF.

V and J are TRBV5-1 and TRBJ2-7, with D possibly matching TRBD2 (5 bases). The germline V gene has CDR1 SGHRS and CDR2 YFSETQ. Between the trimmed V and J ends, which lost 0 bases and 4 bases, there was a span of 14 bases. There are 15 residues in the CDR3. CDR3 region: CASSLGGGLGYEQYF. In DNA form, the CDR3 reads TGCGCCAGCAGCTTGGGTGGCGGGCTGGGGTACGAGCAGTACTTC.

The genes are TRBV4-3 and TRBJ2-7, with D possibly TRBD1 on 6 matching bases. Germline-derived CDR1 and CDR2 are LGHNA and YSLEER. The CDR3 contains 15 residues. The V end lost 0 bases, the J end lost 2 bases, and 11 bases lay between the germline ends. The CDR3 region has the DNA TGCGCCAGCAGCCAAGATCCGTACAGGGCCTACGAGCAGTACTTC. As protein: CASSQDPYRAYEQYF.

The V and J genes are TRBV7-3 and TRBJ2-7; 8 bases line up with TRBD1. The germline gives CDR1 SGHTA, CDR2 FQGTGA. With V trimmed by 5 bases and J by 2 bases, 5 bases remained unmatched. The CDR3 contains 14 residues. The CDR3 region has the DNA TGTGCCAGCAGCACCGGACAGGGAGCCTACGAGCAGTACTTC. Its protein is CASSTGQGAYEQYF.

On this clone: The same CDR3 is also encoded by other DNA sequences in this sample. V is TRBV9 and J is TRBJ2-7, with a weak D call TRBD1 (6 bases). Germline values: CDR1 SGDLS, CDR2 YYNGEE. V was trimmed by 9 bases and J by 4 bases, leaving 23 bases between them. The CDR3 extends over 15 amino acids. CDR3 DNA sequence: TGTGCCATCTTCATCAAGCAGGGGACGGCATACGAGCAGTACTTC. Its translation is CAIFIKQGTAYEQYF.

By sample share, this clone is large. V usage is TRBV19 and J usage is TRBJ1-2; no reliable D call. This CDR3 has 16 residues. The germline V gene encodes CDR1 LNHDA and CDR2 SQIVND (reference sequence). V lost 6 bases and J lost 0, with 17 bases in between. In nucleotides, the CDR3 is TGTGCCAGTAGGAAGACACGGCAAAGTACTAACTATGGCTACACCTTC. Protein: CASRKTRQSTNYGYTF. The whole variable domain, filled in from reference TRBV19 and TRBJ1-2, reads DGGITQSPKYLFRKEGQNVTLSCEQNLNHDAMYWYRQDPGQGLRLIYYSQIVNDFQKGDIAEGYSVSREKKESFPLTVTSAQKNPTAFYLCASRKTRQSTNYGYTFGSGTRLTVV.

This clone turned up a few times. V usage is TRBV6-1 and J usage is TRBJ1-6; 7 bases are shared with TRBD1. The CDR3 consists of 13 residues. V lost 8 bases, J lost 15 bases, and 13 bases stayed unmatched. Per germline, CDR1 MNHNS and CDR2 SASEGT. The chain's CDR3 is CASYDRVPRLLHF. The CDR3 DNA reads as TGTGCCAGCTACGACAGGGTTCCCAGGCTCCTCCACTTT.

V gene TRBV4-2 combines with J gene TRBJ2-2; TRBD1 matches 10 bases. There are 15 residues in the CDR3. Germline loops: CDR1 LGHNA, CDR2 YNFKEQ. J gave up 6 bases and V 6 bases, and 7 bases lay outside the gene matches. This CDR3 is CASRPSGTGAGELFF. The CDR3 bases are TGTGCCAGCAGACCATCCGGGACAGGGGCCGGGGAGCTGTTTTTT.

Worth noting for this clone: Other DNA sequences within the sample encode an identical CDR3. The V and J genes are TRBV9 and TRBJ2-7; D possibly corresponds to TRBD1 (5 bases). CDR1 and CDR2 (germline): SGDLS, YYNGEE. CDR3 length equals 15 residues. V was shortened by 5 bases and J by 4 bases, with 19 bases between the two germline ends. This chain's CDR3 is CASSFKQETAYEQYF. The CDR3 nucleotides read TGTGCCAGCAGTTTCAAACAGGAGACGGCATACGAGCAGTACTTC.